The 5 T cell receptor beta chains below were found in one sample sequenced in a study of esophageal squamous cell carcinoma under preoperative chemotherapy. Documented time point: before preoperative PTX-NDP chemotherapy. From the PCR reads, TCRdb called clonotypes with MiXCR, one entry per CDR3 protein. Among roughly 13,000 distinct CDR3 sequences listed, roughly half were seen once. The specimen was collected from a patient given preoperative chemotherapy. The receptor source for this set is a human donor with esophageal squamous cell carcinoma. The donor label of this sample is uncertain.

The rearrangement joins TRBV6-1 to TRBJ2-2; D remains ambiguous. The V and J ends lost 3 bases and 2 bases respectively, with 7 bases between them. Germline assignment: CDR1 MNHNS and CDR2 SASEGT. The CDR3 is 14 residues long. In DNA form, the CDR3 reads TGTGCCAGCAGTGAGGTACAAAACACCGGGGAGCTGTTTTTT. This sequence encodes CASSEVQNTGELFF.

The genes are TRBV4-1 and TRBJ2-1; D gene unclear. The ends were cut back, 4 bases at V and 0 bases at J, with 10 bases in the middle. The CDR3 is made up of 15 amino acids. Germline values: CDR1 MGHRA, CDR2 YSYEKL. The CDR3 protein is CASSLGLTSYNEQFF. CDR3 bases: TGCGCCAGCAGCCTTGGATTGACCTCCTACAATGAGCAGTTCTTC.

This clonotype appeared many times. A much larger clone lies a single base off, so this may be a read error. The rearrangement uses TRBV6-1 and TRBJ2-1; 9 nucleotides align to TRBD2. This CDR3 has 15 residues. V was clipped by 3 bases and J by 7 bases; unmatched bases: 7. Looked up from germline, CDR1 is MNHNS and CDR2 is SASEGT. The CDR3 DNA is TGTGCCAGCAGTGATGCGGCGGGAGGGCGGAATGAGCAGTTCTTC. As protein: CASSDAAGGRNEQFF.

J is TRBJ2-5 and V is TRBV11-2; D remains unclear. The V and J ends lost 3 bases and 2 bases respectively, with 13 bases between them. The CDR3 has 15 residues. CDR1 is SGHAT and CDR2 is FQNNGV in the germline V gene. CDR3 sequence: CASSFASQSQETQYF. The CDR3 nucleotides read TGTGCCAGCAGCTTTGCGTCACAGAGTCAAGAGACCCAGTACTTC.

This clonotype was recorded a few times. The J gene is TRBJ2-1, the V gene TRBV7-2; D perhaps matches TRBD2 (5 bases). This CDR3 spans 12 amino acids. The V end was cut by 10 bases, the J end by 4 bases, with 11 bases between. Germline CDR1 is SGHTA and CDR2 is FQGNSA. As DNA, the CDR3 is TGTGCCACTTTAGCGACTTACAATGAGCAGTTCTTC. Its translation: CATLATYNEQFF.